The 9 T cell receptor beta chains given below trace back to one sample, sequenced in a study of T cell repertoires in cytomegalovirus infection. No antigen has been assigned to these receptors. TCRdb itself ran the reads through MiXCR, one entry per CDR3 protein. The table lists some 800,000 distinct CDR3 sequences, 29% of them singletons, with about an eighth in the top ten. Source: cultured CD8+ T cells from PBMCs, taken from culture after CMV antigen stimulation. The origin of the receptors is a human donor in good health (CMV status not recorded). Some clones in this sample may be carry-over from other donors' samples.

The chain links TRBV19 to TRBJ1-2; D not resolved. Germline V gives CDR1 LNHDA, CDR2 SQIVND (reference sequence). V dropped 5 bases and J dropped 3 bases, with 10 bases sitting between them. The CDR3 has 13 residues. CDR3 in DNA: TGTGCCAGTAGTCCCTCGCTGGACTATGGCTACACCTTC. This translates into CASSPSLDYGYTF.

Notes on this clonotype: At one end, the junction sequence differs from germline, possibly due to a read error. J is TRBJ1-1 and V is TRBV27; TRBD1 might be the D (6 bases). The V gene's germline CDR1 is MNHEY and CDR2 SMNVEV (reference sequence). The CDR3 spans 14 residues. CDR3 in DNA: TGTGTCAGCAGCACAAGGACAGTCAACACTGAAGCTTTCTTT. The encoded protein is CVSSTRTVNTEAFF.

This clonotype has just a few counts. The chain links TRBV6-2 or TRBV6-3 to TRBJ2-1; tentatively, D is TRBD2 (6 bases). CDR1 is MNHEY and CDR2 is SVGEGT in the germline V gene. CDR3 length: 15 amino acids. The V gene lost 4 bases and the J gene lost 4 bases, with 14 bases spanning the gap. The CDR3: CASSSRTEGYNEQFF. The CDR3 DNA follows: TGTGCCAGCAGTTCGCGGACGGAGGGGTACAATGAGCAGTTCTTC.

This clonotype was counted at least ten times. This rearrangement joins TRBV28 to TRBJ1-4, with a tentative D call TRBD1 (6 bases). The CDR3 runs to 14 residues. V was cut by 3 bases and J by 6 bases, with 11 bases left in between. Germline V CDR1 and CDR2: MDHEN, SYDVKM. Here the CDR3 reads CASSFPGADEKLFF. DNA of the CDR3: TGTGCCAGCAGTTTTCCGGGGGCAGATGAAAAACTGTTTTTT. The variable domain in full, with the rest retrieved from reference TRBV28 and TRBJ1-4, is DVKVTQSSRYLVKRTGEKVFLECVQDMDHENMFWYRQDPGLGLRLIYFSYDVKMKEKGDIPEGYSVSREKKERFSLILESASTNQTSMYLCASSFPGADEKLFFGSGTQLSVL.

This clonotype occurred many times. This chain links TRBV7-2 with TRBJ2-6; D possibly corresponds to TRBD1 (6 bases). The CDR3 length is 15 residues. Trimming shortened V by 3 bases and J by 4 bases, and 10 bases separated the two germline ends. The germline V gene has CDR1 SGHTA and CDR2 FQGNSA. The CDR3 protein is CASSFQGKGANVLTF. For the CDR3, the DNA is TGTGCCAGCAGCTTCCAGGGGAAAGGGGCCAACGTCCTGACTTTC.

This clonotype was recorded only once. V and J are TRBV27 and TRBJ2-1, with TRBD2 identical over 8 bases. This CDR3 spans 14 amino acids. Germline CDR1 MNHEY, CDR2 SMNVEV (reference sequence). The J segment lost 8 bases and the V segment lost 4 bases, leaving 7 bases of the junction unmatched. In DNA, the CDR3 is TGTGCCAGCAGTTACGGACTAGCCCGGCATGAGCAGTTCTTC. This encodes CASSYGLARHEQFF.

The chain carries TRBV12-3 or TRBV12-4 and TRBJ1-6, with D possibly TRBD1 on 6 matching bases. CDR3 size: 13 residues. Trimming stripped 4 bases from V and 14 bases from J, with 15 bases between. The CDR3 protein is CASSWGPKGALHF. The CDR3 bases are TGTGCCAGCAGTTGGGGACCAAAGGGGGCCCTCCACTTT.

The genes are TRBV7-4 and TRBJ1-1; D may be TRBD1 (5 bases). The CDR3 consists of 13 residues. Trimming stripped 1 base from V and 11 bases from J, with 14 bases between. Germline loops: CDR1 SGHVT, CDR2 SQSDAQ. CDR3 sequence: CASSLDPGPGAFF. CDR3 DNA: TGTGCCAGCAGCTTAGATCCGGGCCCAGGGGCTTTCTTT.

In its sample, this clonotype was seen many times. The chain is built from TRBV12-3 or TRBV12-4 and TRBJ2-2; 8 bases align to TRBD2. The CDR3 length is 16 residues. V dropped 1 base and J dropped 7; count of bases not matched to a gene: 8. The CDR3 bases are TGTGCCAGCAGTTTAGGTACCGGGGGGGGCTTCGGGGAGCTGTTTTTT. Protein sequence: CASSLGTGGGFGELFF.